Each of the 32 T cell receptor beta chains below was sequenced from the same sample in a study of shared clonotypes between healthy human individuals. The assay was immunoSEQ multiplex PCR, and TCRdb's table has in-frame clones only and misses some. The table shows hundreds of thousands of clones, with around three quarters occurring only once. The specimen sequenced was PBMCs. The receptors stem from a woman between 40 and 55 years old in good health. Some clones in this sample may be carry-over from other donors' samples.

This rearrangement joins TRBV10-3 to TRBJ2-7, with 9 positions matching TRBD1. This CDR3 has 15 residues. Germline V gives CDR1 ENHRY, CDR2 SYGVKD. Unmatched junction bases numbered 9, after V lost 3 bases and J lost 6 bases. CDR3 amino acids: CAISDIDRGSSEQYF. In DNA, the CDR3 is TGTGCCATCAGTGATATTGACAGGGGGTCGTCCGAGCAGTACTTC.

The chain joins TRBV5-4 to TRBJ2-2, with 7 bases aligning to TRBD2. Germline CDR1 and CDR2: SGHNT and YYREEE (reference sequence). This CDR3 has 15 residues. Trimming removed 0 bases from V and 4 bases from J; junction bases left unmatched: 3. In DNA, the CDR3 is TGTGCCAGCAGCTTGGGACTAGCAGGCACCGGGGAGCTGTTTTTT. This gives the protein CASSLGLAGTGELFF.

A single count supports this clone. The rearrangement uses TRBV7-8 and TRBJ1-3; no firm D call. Trimming removed 3 bases at V and 0 bases at J, with 15 bases between. Looked up from germline, CDR1 is SGHVS and CDR2 is FQNEAQ. The CDR3 is 17 residues long. The CDR3 bases are TGTGCCAGCAGCTTGCGCGAACCCCGGAACTCTGGAAACACCATATATTTT. Translation: CASSLREPRNSGNTIYF.

This clone was seen just once. The chain employs TRBV4-2 and TRBJ2-7, with D perhaps TRBD1 (6 bases). The CDR3 has 16 residues. Germline lookup yields CDR1 LGHNA and CDR2 YNFKEQ. The V end was cut by 2 bases, the J end by 2 bases, with 16 bases between. CDR3 DNA sequence: TGTGCCAGCAGCCAAACCCCCAGGGGCCTTGCCTACGAGCAGTACTTC. It is translated as CASSQTPRGLAYEQYF.

The rearrangement uses TRBV27 and TRBJ2-1; unclear D gene. In germline, CDR1 is MNHEY, CDR2 SMNVEV (reference sequence). Trimming pared 2 bases from V and 12 bases from J, leaving 14 bases between. This CDR3 has 13 amino acids. DNA for the CDR3: TGTGCCAGCAGTTTAAAGGACGGATTCGGGCAGTTCTTC. Translation: CASSLKDGFGQFF.

The V call is TRBV4-1, the J call TRBJ1-2; D not certain. Germline V gene lookup returns CDR1 MGHRA and CDR2 YSYEKL. This CDR3 spans 17 amino acids. Trimming stripped 0 bases from V and 0 bases from J, with 14 bases between. CDR3 DNA sequence: TGCGCCAGCAGCCAAGAATTCCAACAACTAGCTAACTATGGCTACACCTTC. Its translation: CASSQEFQQLANYGYTF.

The chain uses TRBV28 and TRBJ1-5; TRBD1 matches 7 bases. Germline V gives CDR1 MDHEN, CDR2 SYDVKM. The CDR3 length is 16 residues. Trimming at V came to 3 bases and at J to 1 base, leaving 6 bases not matched to a gene. CDR3 bases: TGTGCCAGCAGTTTTTCGGTCAGGGGGAGCAATCAGCCCCAGCATTTT. This translates into CASSFSVRGSNQPQHF.

V gene TRBV2 combines with J gene TRBJ2-1; 15 bases map to TRBD2. With 4 bases clipped from V and 9 bases from J, the junction kept 7 bases outside the gene matches. The CDR3 runs 16 residues. In germline, CDR1 is SNHLY, CDR2 FYNNEI. CDR3 protein: CASSATRTSGRGEQFF. For the CDR3, the DNA is TGTGCCAGCAGTGCCACCCGGACTAGCGGGAGGGGTGAGCAGTTCTTC.

This chain joins TRBV5-1 and TRBJ2-1, with D perhaps TRBD2 (6 bases). This CDR3 contains 16 residues. V was clipped by 0 bases and J by 6 bases, with 16 bases between them. Germline CDR1 reads SGHRS; CDR2 reads YFSETQ. In DNA form, the CDR3 reads TGCGCCAGCAGCTTGGTGCCGGGAGCCCGGTCCAATGAGCAGTTCTTC. Translation gives CASSLVPGARSNEQFF.

The chain links TRBV5-1 to TRBJ1-3; a possible D gene is TRBD1 (6 bases). The germline gives CDR1 SGHRS, CDR2 YFSETQ. The CDR3 sequence is 16 residues long. Trimming took off 6 bases at V and 0 bases at J, with 16 bases between the two ends. The CDR3 loop is CASKPGQSTSGNTIYF. DNA of the CDR3: TGCGCCAGCAAACCCGGACAGTCAACCTCTGGAAACACCATATATTTT.

With regard to this clone: This CDR3 is also generated by other DNA sequences in the sample. The chain has TRBV14 and TRBJ2-5; 12 nucleotides align to TRBD2. The CDR3 runs to 16 residues. Germline V CDR1 and CDR2: SGHDN, FVKESK. J was trimmed by 2 bases and V by 1 base; bases with no gene match: 2. CDR3 sequence (DNA): TGTGCCAGCAGCCAAGGGACTAGCGGGATACAAGAGACCCAGTACTTC. The encoded protein is CASSQGTSGIQETQYF.

The chain uses TRBV5-4 and TRBJ2-7, with 10 bases fitting TRBD2. This CDR3 contains 14 residues. After removal of 10 bases from V and 2 bases from J, the junction contained 9 bases not matched to a gene. The V gene's germline CDR1 is SGHNT and CDR2 YYREEE (reference sequence). CDR3 sequence reads: CAAGVAGGTYEQYF. As DNA, the CDR3 is TGTGCCGCGGGTGTAGCGGGAGGTACCTACGAGCAGTACTTC.

The gene calls are TRBV9 and TRBJ2-5; 9 bases are a match to TRBD2. With V trimmed by 0 bases and J by 7 bases, 13 bases remained unmatched. The CDR3 runs 17 residues. Looked up from germline, CDR1 is SGDLS and CDR2 is YYNGEE. The chain's CDR3 is CASSVDPSGTTSPTQYF. The CDR3 bases are TGTGCCAGCAGCGTAGACCCTAGCGGGACAACTTCCCCGACCCAGTACTTC.

The count of this clone is one. The V and J genes are TRBV5-1 and TRBJ2-2; D unresolved. The CDR3 runs 15 residues. V was shortened by 0 bases and J by 4 bases, with 10 bases between the two germline ends. The germline V gene has CDR1 SGHRS and CDR2 YFSETQ. In DNA, the CDR3 is TGCGCCAGCAGCTTGGTAGGGTTCGCCACCGGGGAGCTGTTTTTT. Protein sequence: CASSLVGFATGELFF. Variable domain in full (rest from reference TRBV5-1 and TRBJ2-2): KAGVTQTPRYLIKTRGQQVTLSCSPISGHRSVSWYQQTPGQGLQFLFEYFSETQRNKGNFPGRFSGRQFSNSRSEMNVSTLELGDSALYLCASSLVGFATGELFFGEGSRLTVL.

The V gene is TRBV5-1, the J gene TRBJ2-5, with TRBD2 matching 10 bases. CDR3 length: 16 residues. V trimming: 4 bases; J trimming: 1 base; junction bases outside the gene matches: 7. Germline V gene data show CDR1 as SGHRS and CDR2 as YFSETQ. CDR3: CASSPGLAGAQETQYF. CDR3 coding DNA: TGCGCCAGCAGCCCGGGGCTAGCGGGAGCCCAAGAGACCCAGTACTTC.

The V and J genes are TRBV18 and TRBJ1-5; 8 positions agree with TRBD1. J was trimmed by 0 bases and V by 2 bases; bases with no gene match: 9. The CDR3 spans 18 residues. CDR1 is KGHSH and CDR2 is LQKENI in the germline V gene. Here the CDR3 DNA reads TGTGCCAGCTCACCAGTCCCGGACAGGGCCTATAGCAATCAGCCCCAGCATTTT. It yields the protein CASSPVPDRAYSNQPQHF.

The CDR3 protein is CASRMLQNTEAFF. The CDR3 region has the DNA TGTGCCAGCAGAATGCTGCAGAACACTGAAGCTTTCTTT. V is TRBV11-2 and J is TRBJ1-1; D is unclear. The CDR3 spans 13 residues. Germline V gene data show CDR1 as SGHAT and CDR2 as FQNNGV. The V and J ends lost 6 bases and 1 base respectively, with 9 bases between them.

This clone was detected only once. This chain connects TRBV2 to TRBJ2-1; D may be TRBD2 (6 bases). The CDR3 has 15 residues. The V end was cut by 6 bases, the J end by 7 bases, with 19 bases between. Per the germline V gene, CDR1 is SNHLY and CDR2 is FYNNEI. For the CDR3, the DNA is TGTGCCAGCAGGGGGCTTTCGGGAGTGGGGAATGAGCAGTTCTTC. Protein: CASRGLSGVGNEQFF.

This chain connects TRBV10-3 to TRBJ2-3; 10 nucleotides align to TRBD1. This CDR3 is built from 18 residues. V was pared by 5 bases and J by 4 bases, with 15 bases of the junction left unmatched. CDR1 and CDR2 from the germline V gene are ENHRY and SYGVKD. CDR3 DNA sequence: TGTGCCATCAGTCGAGGACCAGGAGGACAGGGGGTTGCAGATACGCAGTATTTT. Translation: CAISRGPGGQGVADTQYF.

In the case of this clone: This may be a read error: a much more frequent sequence differs by one nucleotide. The sample carries other DNA sequences with the same CDR3. J is TRBJ1-5 and V is TRBV2, with TRBD1 matching 7 bases. This CDR3 contains 14 residues. In germline, CDR1 is SNHLY, CDR2 FYNNEI. This CDR3 is CASSGTANNQPQHF. In nucleotides, the CDR3 is TGTGCCAGCAGCGGGACAGCGAACAATCAGCCCCAGCACTTT.

This chain links TRBV9 with TRBJ2-2; TRBD1 is a possible D gene (5 bases). V lost 6 bases, J lost 5 bases, and 8 bases lay in between. Germline lookup yields CDR1 SGDLS and CDR2 YYNGEE. There are 12 residues in the CDR3. The CDR3 nucleotides read TGTGCCAGCAACCCAGGGACCGGGGAGCTGTTTTTT. It yields the protein CASNPGTGELFF.

The V and J genes are TRBV6-7 and TRBJ2-3, with D possibly TRBD2 on 5 matching bases. TRBV6-7 is flagged as an ORF with uncertain function. V was cut by 5 bases and J by 4 bases, with 19 bases left in between. CDR3 size: 16 residues. DNA of the CDR3: TGTGCCAGCAGTGAAACCGGGAAATCGAGTCCAGATACGCAGTATTTT. Its translation is CASSETGKSSPDTQYF.

This clone was detected ten times or more. Other DNA sequences of this sample code for an identical CDR3. The chain uses TRBV2 and TRBJ2-7; 10 bases fit TRBD1. With V trimmed by 6 bases and J by 0 bases, 17 bases remained unmatched. CDR1 and CDR2 (germline): SNHLY, FYNNEI. This CDR3 region has 19 residues. The CDR3 loop reads CASRPGQGFDWLTSYEQYF. The CDR3 DNA reads as TGTGCCAGCAGACCGGGACAGGGGTTTGATTGGCTGACCTCCTACGAGCAGTACTTC. Supplemented by reference TRBV2 and TRBJ2-7, the full variable domain reads EPEVTQTPSHQVTQMGQEVILRCVPISNHLYFYWYRQILGQKVEFLVSFYNNEISEKSEIFDDQFSVERPDGSNFTLKIRSTKLEDSAMYFCASRPGQGFDWLTSYEQYFGPGTRLTVT.

This clone was recorded at least ten times. J is TRBJ1-1 and V is TRBV18; D ambiguous. The CDR3 spans 13 residues. Trimming took off 4 bases at V and 6 bases at J, with 12 bases between the two ends. CDR1 is KGHSH and CDR2 is LQKENI in the germline V gene. CDR3 nucleotide sequence: TGTGCCAGCTCACTCACCGAGGGCGCTGAAGCTTTCTTT. Encoded protein: CASSLTEGAEAFF.

The rearrangement joins TRBV27 to TRBJ2-7; D remains ambiguous. The germline gives CDR1 MNHEY, CDR2 SMNVEV (reference sequence). Deletions cut 5 bases from V and 6 bases from J, with 17 bases between. CDR3 size: 14 residues. CDR3 nucleotides: TGTGCCAGCAGTAGAGGCGGTTTAGGCCCCGAGCAGTACTTC. Its protein product is CASSRGGLGPEQYF.

V gene TRBV2 combines with J gene TRBJ2-2; D is possibly TRBD1 or TRBD2 (5 bases each). CDR3 length equals 15 residues. Germline CDR1 SNHLY, CDR2 FYNNEI. Trimming took off 4 bases at V and 8 bases at J, with 17 bases between the two ends. The CDR3 DNA reads TGTGCCAGCAGTGGGGGGATCCGCGCCCTGGGGGAGCTGTTTTTT. This sequence encodes CASSGGIRALGELFF.

CDR3 sequence (DNA): TGTGCCAGCAGTCCGGGGGTGGCTAATGAAAAACTGTTTTTT. Translation: CASSPGVANEKLFF. The chain carries TRBV6-5 and TRBJ1-4; possible D gene TRBD1, 5 bases. V lost 5 bases, J lost 3 bases, and 10 bases lay in between. Germline lookup yields CDR1 MNHEY and CDR2 SVGAGI. This CDR3 spans 14 amino acids.

The chain joins TRBV5-1 to TRBJ1-1; 7 bases match TRBD1. CDR1 and CDR2 from the germline V gene are SGHRS and YFSETQ. The ends lost 4 bases at V and 5 bases at J; junction bases unmatched: 8. CDR3 length: 14 amino acids. This CDR3 reads CASSLGTAGTEAFF. CDR3 bases: TGCGCCAGCAGCCTAGGGACAGCGGGGACTGAAGCTTTCTTT.

The genes are TRBV19 and TRBJ1-5; 10 nucleotides agree with TRBD1. V shed 7 bases and J 4 bases; nucleotides not matched to a gene: 4. This CDR3 region has 14 residues. Germline V CDR1 and CDR2: LNHDA, SQIVND (reference sequence). The CDR3 is CASNRDRGNQPQHF. CDR3 DNA sequence: TGTGCCAGTAACCGGGACAGGGGAAATCAGCCCCAGCATTTT.

This clone was observed a handful of times. The CDR3, as DNA: TGTGCCACCGGACTAGCGGGACTCTACGAGCAGTACTTC. This encodes CATGLAGLYEQYF. The chain joins TRBV19 to TRBJ2-7; TRBD2 matches 12 bases. Trimming cost V 10 bases and J 3 bases; bases outside gene matches: 4. The CDR3 contains 13 residues. Germline CDR1 reads LNHDA; CDR2 reads SQIVND (reference sequence). The full variable domain, with the rest looked up from reference TRBV19 and TRBJ2-7, is DGGITQSPKYLFRKEGQNVTLSCEQNLNHDAMYWYRQDPGQGLRLIYYSQIVNDFQKGDIAEGYSVSREKKESFPLTVTSAQKNPTAFYLCATGLAGLYEQYFGPGTRLTVT.

This clone was seen once. The chain carries TRBV5-1 and TRBJ2-5; 8 positions match TRBD1. There are 14 residues in the CDR3. From germline, CDR1 is SGHRS and CDR2 YFSETQ. V was clipped by 4 bases and J by 5 bases; unmatched bases: 7. The CDR3 protein is CASSPTTGAETQYF. As DNA, the CDR3 is TGCGCCAGCAGCCCAACGACAGGGGCCGAGACCCAGTACTTC.

Notes on this clone: Because the CDR3 is missing its conserved closing phenylalanine or tryptophan, this is likely a read error. The chain has TRBV27 and TRBJ2-3, with D possibly matching TRBD2 (5 bases). V was shortened by 4 bases and J by 5 bases, with 10 bases between the two germline ends. Germline V gene data show CDR1 as MNHEY and CDR2 as SMNVEV (reference sequence). The CDR3 has 13 amino acids. The CDR3 DNA is TGTGCCAGCAGTTCGAGGGCCCTAGATACGCAGTATTCT. It yields the protein CASSSRALDTQYS.